The next 3 T cell receptor beta chains were all read from a single sample in a study of blood T cell repertoires in COVID-19. Sequencing was performed with immunoSEQ multiplex PCR; in TCRdb, only in-frame clones are kept and a portion is missing. The sample yields approximately 200,000 clones, 84% seen once. Sequencing was carried out using peripheral blood. These receptors originate from a woman older than 75 with COVID-19, enrolled during active disease.

This clone was observed a single time. The J gene is TRBJ2-1, the V gene TRBV5-4; D may be TRBD2 (7 bases). CDR1 and CDR2 from the germline V gene are SGHNT and YYREEE (reference sequence). CDR3 size: 14 residues. Trimming took off 7 bases at V and 3 bases at J, with 14 bases between the two ends. CDR3 bases: TGTGCCAGCTCCGGCGGGGGCCACTACAATGAGCAGTTCTTC. Residues: CASSGGGHYNEQFF. The full variable domain, in which reference TRBV5-4 and TRBJ2-1 provide the parts outside the CDR3, is ETGVTQSPTHLIKTRGQQVTLRCSSQSGHNTVSWYQQALGQGPQFIFQYYREEENGRGNFPPRFSGLQFPNYSSELNVNALELDDSALYLCASSGGGHYNEQFFGPGTRLTVL.

V is TRBV27 and J is TRBJ2-1; 7 bases line up with TRBD2. This CDR3 region has 14 residues. V was clipped by 8 bases and J by 0 bases; unmatched bases: 4. The germline gives CDR1 MNHEY, CDR2 SMNVEV (reference sequence). CDR3 region: CASWDYNSYNEQFF. CDR3 nucleotides: TGTGCCAGCTGGGACTACAACTCCTACAATGAGCAGTTCTTC.

The J gene is TRBJ2-5, the V gene TRBV6-2 or TRBV6-3, with D perhaps TRBD2 (6 bases). The CDR3 extends over 15 amino acids. Germline loops: CDR1 MNHEY, CDR2 SVGEGT. V was shortened by 2 bases and J by 4 bases, with 14 bases between the two germline ends. Here the CDR3 DNA reads TGTGCCAGCAGTTACATCCGACTAGTCGTAGAGACCCAGTACTTC. Amino acids: CASSYIRLVVETQYF.